One T cell receptor beta chain is described in this entry. What it binds is unknown. Other DNA sequences in the sample encode the same CDR3. The germline V gene encodes CDR1 GTSNPN and CDR2 SVGIG (reference sequence). The CDR3 contains 13 residues. Trimming shortened V by 0 bases and J by 6 bases, and 11 bases separated the two germline ends. The sample belongs to a study of shared clonotypes between healthy human individuals. Study results and caveats: With a handful of donors compared, around 5.4% of naive CD4 clonotypes were shared.

Measured with immunoSEQ multiplex PCR; TCRdb has only the in-frame clones, and not every one. Of just over 2,000,000 clones listed, 85% to 95% were seen once; the top ten hold roughly 1%. As defined, naive CD8 cells were CD45RO-negative and positively selected for CCR7, with terminally differentiated effector memory CD45RA+ cells excluded. The chain is built from TRBV30 and TRBJ1-2; weak D call: TRBD1 (6 bases). The clonotype comes from a young man in good health. Sequenced material: naive CD8+ T cells sorted from blood. Here the CDR3 reads CAWSVTGGDGYTF. CDR3 coding DNA: TGTGCCTGGAGTGTAACCGGGGGCGATGGCTACACCTTC.